The present TCR beta chain was sequenced within a study of T cell responses to AZD1222 COVID-19 vaccine. Broader study findings: Baseline seropositivity characterized only a handful of AZD1222 recipients. Samples come after the peak T cell response, not at day 14. Donors in the cohort were predominantly white British and more often female, and clonal diversity was possibly underestimated.

The method was immunoSEQ multiplex PCR; TCRdb's version includes in-frame clones alone and lacks a portion of them. The data hold over 150,000 clones, with around 90% observed a single time. This clone was counted a single time. Its specificity is not known. The germline gives CDR1 SGHRS, CDR2 YFSETQ. The CDR3 runs 14 residues. Deletions cut 0 bases from V and 6 bases from J, with 9 bases between. This receptor was taken from an adult in good health. The specimen was peripheral blood, collected on day 0 of AZD1222 vaccination. The chain recombines TRBV5-1 with TRBJ1-4; D possibly corresponds to TRBD1 (5 bases). In nucleotides, the CDR3 is TGCGCCAGCAGCTTGGCAGGGTGGGATGAAAAACTGTTTTTT. Its protein is CASSLAGWDEKLFF.